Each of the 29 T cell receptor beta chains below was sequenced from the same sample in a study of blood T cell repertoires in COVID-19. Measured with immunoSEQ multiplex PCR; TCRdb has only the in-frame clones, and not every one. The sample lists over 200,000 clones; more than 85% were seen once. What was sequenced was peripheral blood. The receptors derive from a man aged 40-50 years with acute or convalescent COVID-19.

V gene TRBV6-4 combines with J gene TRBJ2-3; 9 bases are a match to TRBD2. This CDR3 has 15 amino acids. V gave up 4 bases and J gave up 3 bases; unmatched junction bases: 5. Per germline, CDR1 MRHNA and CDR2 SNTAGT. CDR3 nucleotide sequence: TGTGCCAGCAGTGCATATAGCGGGGGTACAGATACGCAGTATTTT. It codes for CASSAYSGGTDTQYF.

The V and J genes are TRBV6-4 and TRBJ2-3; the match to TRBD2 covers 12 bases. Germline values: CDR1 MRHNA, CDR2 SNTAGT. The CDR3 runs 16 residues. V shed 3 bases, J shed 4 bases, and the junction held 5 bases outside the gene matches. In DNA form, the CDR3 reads TGTGCCAGCAGTGAGTCCGGACTAGCGGGACCAGATACGCAGTATTTT. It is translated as CASSESGLAGPDTQYF.

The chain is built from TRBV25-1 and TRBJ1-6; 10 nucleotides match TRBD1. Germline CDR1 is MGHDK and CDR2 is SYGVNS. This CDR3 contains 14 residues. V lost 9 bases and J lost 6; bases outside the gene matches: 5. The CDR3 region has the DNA TGTGCCAGTAGCCGGGACAGGGGTAATTCACCCCTCCACTTT. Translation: CASSRDRGNSPLHF.

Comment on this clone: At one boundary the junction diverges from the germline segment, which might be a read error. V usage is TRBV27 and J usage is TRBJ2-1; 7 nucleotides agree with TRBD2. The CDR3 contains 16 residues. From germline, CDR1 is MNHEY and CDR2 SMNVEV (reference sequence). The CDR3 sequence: CASSRATSGDPEDRLF. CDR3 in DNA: TGTGCCAGCAGTCGAGCCACCAGCGGGGATCCGGAGGATCGGCTCTTC.

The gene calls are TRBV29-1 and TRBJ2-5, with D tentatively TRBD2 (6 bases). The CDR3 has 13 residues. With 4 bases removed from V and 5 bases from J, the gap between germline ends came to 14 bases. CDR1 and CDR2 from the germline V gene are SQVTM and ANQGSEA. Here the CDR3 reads CSVVRGEAETQYF. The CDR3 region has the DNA TGCAGCGTTGTAAGAGGGGAGGCCGAGACCCAGTACTTC.

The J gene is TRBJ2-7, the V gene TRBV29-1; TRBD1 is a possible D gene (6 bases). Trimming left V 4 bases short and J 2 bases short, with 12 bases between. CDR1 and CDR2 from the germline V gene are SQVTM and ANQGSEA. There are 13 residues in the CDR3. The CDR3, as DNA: TGCAGCGTTGGACAGGCGTTCGCCTACGAGCAGTACTTC. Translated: CSVGQAFAYEQYF.

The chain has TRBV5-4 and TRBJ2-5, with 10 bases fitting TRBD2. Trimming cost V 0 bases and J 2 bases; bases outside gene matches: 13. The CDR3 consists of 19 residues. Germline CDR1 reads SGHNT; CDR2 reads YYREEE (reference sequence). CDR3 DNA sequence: TGTGCCAGCAGCTTGGGCCAGCGGGGGGGCCGAGCGCCTCAAGAGACCCAGTACTTC. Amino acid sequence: CASSLGQRGGRAPQETQYF. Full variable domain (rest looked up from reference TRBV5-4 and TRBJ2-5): ETGVTQSPTHLIKTRGQQVTLRCSSQSGHNTVSWYQQALGQGPQFIFQYYREEENGRGNFPPRFSGLQFPNYSSELNVNALELDDSALYLCASSLGQRGGRAPQETQYFGPGTRLLVL.

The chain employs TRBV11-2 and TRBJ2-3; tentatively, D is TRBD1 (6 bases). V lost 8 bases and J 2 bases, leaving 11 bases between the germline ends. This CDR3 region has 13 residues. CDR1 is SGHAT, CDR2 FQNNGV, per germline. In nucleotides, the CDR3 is TGTGCCAGCGGTAAGGGGGACACAGATACGCAGTATTTT. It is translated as CASGKGDTDTQYF.

The CDR3 DNA sequence: TGTGCCATCAGTGAGTTGGGGGCGACCTACGAGCAGTACTTC. Protein sequence: CAISELGATYEQYF. The chain is built from TRBV10-3 and TRBJ2-7, with D possibly TRBD1 on 6 matching bases. Germline V lookup: CDR1 ENHRY, CDR2 SYGVKD. The CDR3 has 14 amino acids. The V gene lost 1 base and the J gene lost 2 bases, with 9 bases spanning the gap.

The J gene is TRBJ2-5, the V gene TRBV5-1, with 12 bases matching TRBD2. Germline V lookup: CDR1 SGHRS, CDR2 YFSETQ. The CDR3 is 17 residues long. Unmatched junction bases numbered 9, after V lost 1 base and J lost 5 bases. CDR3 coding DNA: TGCGCCAGCAGCTTGACCGGACTAGCGGGACATTTGGAGACCCAGTACTTC. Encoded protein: CASSLTGLAGHLETQYF. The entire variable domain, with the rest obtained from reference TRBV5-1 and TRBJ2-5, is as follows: KAGVTQTPRYLIKTRGQQVTLSCSPISGHRSVSWYQQTPGQGLQFLFEYFSETQRNKGNFPGRFSGRQFSNSRSEMNVSTLELGDSALYLCASSLTGLAGHLETQYFGPGTRLLVL.

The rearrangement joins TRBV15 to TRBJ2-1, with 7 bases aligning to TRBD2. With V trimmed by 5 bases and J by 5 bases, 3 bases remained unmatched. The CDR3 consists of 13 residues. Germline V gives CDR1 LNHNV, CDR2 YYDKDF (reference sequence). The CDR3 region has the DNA TGTGCCACCAGCGGGGGGGTTCACAATGAGCAGTTCTTC. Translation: CATSGGVHNEQFF.

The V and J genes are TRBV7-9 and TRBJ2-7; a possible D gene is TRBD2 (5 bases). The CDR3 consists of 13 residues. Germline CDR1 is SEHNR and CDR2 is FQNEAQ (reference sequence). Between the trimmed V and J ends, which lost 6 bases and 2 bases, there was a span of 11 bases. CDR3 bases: TGTGCCAGCAGTCCCGGGGTTCCCTACGAGCAGTACTTC. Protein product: CASSPGVPYEQYF.

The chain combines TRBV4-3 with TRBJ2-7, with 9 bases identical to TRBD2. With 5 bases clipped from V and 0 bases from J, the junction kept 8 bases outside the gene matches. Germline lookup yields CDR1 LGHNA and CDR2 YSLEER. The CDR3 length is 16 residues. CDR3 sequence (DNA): TGCGCCAGCAGCTGGGTAGCGGGAGCGATCTCCTACGAGCAGTACTTC. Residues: CASSWVAGAISYEQYF.

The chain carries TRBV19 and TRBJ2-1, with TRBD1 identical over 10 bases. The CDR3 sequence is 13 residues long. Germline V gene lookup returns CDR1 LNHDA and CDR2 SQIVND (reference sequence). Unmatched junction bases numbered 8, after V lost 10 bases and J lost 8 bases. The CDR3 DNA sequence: TGTGCCACCGCGGGACAGGGGTCAGATGAGCAGTTCTTC. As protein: CATAGQGSDEQFF.

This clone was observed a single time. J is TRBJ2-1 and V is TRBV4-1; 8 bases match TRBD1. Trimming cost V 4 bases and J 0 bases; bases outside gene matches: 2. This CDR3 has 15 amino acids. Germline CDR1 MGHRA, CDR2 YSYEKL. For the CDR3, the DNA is TGCGCCAGCAGCCCTACAGGGGGCTCCTACAATGAGCAGTTCTTC. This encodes CASSPTGGSYNEQFF.

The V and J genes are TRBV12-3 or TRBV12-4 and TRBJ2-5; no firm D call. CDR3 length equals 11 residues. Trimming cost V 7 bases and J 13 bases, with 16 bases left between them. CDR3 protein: CASTQGATSYF. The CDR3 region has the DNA TGTGCCAGCACTCAAGGAGCTACTTCGTACTTC.

The CDR3 here is CASSLAGGGLYNEQFF. The CDR3 DNA sequence: TGTGCCAGCAGCTTAGCAGGCGGGGGATTGTACAATGAGCAGTTCTTC. The J gene is TRBJ2-1, the V gene TRBV7-6; 7 nucleotides line up with TRBD2. Per the germline V gene, CDR1 is SGHVS and CDR2 is FNYEAQ. The CDR3 has 16 amino acids. J lost 4 bases, V lost 0 bases, and 6 bases had no gene match.

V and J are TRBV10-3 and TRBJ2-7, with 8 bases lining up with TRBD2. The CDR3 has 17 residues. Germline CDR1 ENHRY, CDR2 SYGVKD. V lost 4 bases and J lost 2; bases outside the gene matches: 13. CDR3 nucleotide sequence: TGTGCCATCAGTGGACTCGGAGGGACTAGGGGGACCTACGAGCAGTACTTC. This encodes CAISGLGGTRGTYEQYF.

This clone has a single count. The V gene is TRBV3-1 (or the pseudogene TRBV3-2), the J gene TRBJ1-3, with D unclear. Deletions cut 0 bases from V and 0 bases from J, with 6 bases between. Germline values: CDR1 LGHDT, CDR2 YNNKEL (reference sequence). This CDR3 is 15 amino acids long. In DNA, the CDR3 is TGTGCCAGCAGCCAAGATGCGGTCTCTGGAAACACCATATATTTT. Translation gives CASSQDAVSGNTIYF.

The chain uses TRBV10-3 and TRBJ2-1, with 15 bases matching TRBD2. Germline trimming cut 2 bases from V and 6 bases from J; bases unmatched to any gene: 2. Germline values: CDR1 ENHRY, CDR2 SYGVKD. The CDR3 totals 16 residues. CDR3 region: CAISEGLAGGGNEQFF. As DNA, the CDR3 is TGTGCCATCAGTGAGGGACTAGCGGGAGGGGGCAATGAGCAGTTCTTC.

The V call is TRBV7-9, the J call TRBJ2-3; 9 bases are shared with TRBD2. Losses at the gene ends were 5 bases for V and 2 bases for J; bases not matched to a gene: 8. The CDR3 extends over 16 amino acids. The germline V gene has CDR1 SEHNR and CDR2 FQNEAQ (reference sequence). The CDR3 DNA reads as TGTGCCAGCAGCCGTAGCGGCGGGGGGGCCACAGATACGCAGTATTTT. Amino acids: CASSRSGGGATDTQYF.

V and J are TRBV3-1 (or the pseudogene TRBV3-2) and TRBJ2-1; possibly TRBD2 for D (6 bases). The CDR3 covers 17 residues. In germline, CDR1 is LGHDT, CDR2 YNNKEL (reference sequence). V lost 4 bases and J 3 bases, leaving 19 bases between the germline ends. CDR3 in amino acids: CASSLLNDGGGYNEQFF. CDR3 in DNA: TGTGCCAGCAGCCTCCTAAACGACGGGGGAGGCTACAATGAGCAGTTCTTC.

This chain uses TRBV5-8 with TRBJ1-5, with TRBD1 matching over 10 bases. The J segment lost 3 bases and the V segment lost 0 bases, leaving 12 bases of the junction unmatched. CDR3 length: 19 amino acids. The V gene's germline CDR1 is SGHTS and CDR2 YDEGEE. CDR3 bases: TGTGCCAGCAGCTTGGTTAAAGGGACAGGGGCTGTCATCAATCAGCCCCAGCATTTT. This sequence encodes CASSLVKGTGAVINQPQHF.

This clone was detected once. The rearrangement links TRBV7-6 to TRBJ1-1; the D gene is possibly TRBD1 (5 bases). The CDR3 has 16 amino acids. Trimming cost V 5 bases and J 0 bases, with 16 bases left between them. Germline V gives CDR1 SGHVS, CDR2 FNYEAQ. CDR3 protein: CASSPNGGGLNTEAFF. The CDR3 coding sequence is TGTGCCAGCAGCCCGAACGGGGGTGGACTGAACACTGAAGCTTTCTTT.

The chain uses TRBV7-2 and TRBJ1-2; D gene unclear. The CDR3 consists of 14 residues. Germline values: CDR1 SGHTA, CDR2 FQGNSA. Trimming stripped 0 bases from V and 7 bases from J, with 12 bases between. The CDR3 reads CASSLAASGFGYTF. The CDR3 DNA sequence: TGTGCCAGCAGCTTAGCCGCATCGGGTTTTGGCTACACCTTC.

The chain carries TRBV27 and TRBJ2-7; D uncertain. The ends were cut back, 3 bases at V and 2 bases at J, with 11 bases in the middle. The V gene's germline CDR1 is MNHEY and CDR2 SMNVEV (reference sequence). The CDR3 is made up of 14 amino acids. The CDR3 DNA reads TGTGCCAGCAGTTTCTCTAGGTGGACCTACGAGCAGTACTTC. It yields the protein CASSFSRWTYEQYF.

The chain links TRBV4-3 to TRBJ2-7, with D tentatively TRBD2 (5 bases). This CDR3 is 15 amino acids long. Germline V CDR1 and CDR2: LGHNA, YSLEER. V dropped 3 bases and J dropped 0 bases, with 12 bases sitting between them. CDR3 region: CASSQERVSSYEQYF. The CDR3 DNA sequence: TGCGCCAGCAGCCAGGAGAGGGTGAGCTCCTACGAGCAGTACTTC.

The CDR3 sequence: CASSASGLAFWDEQFF. DNA for the CDR3: TGTGCCAGCAGCGCCTCGGGACTAGCCTTTTGGGATGAGCAGTTCTTC. The rearrangement joins TRBV7-3 to TRBJ2-1; 9 bases agree with TRBD2. Germline assignment: CDR1 SGHTA and CDR2 FQGTGA. The V segment lost 5 bases and the J segment 8 bases; nucleotides outside the gene matches: 13. The CDR3 extends over 16 amino acids.

The CDR3 DNA reads as TGCGCCAGCAGCCAAGGAACCCTTGGTCAGGGATATGGCTACACCTTC. Its protein is CASSQGTLGQGYGYTF. The chain joins TRBV4-1 to TRBJ1-2, with a tentative D call TRBD1 (5 bases). CDR1 MGHRA and CDR2 YSYEKL come from the germline V gene. V was shortened by 1 base and J by 5 bases, with 17 bases between the two germline ends. The CDR3 has 16 residues.